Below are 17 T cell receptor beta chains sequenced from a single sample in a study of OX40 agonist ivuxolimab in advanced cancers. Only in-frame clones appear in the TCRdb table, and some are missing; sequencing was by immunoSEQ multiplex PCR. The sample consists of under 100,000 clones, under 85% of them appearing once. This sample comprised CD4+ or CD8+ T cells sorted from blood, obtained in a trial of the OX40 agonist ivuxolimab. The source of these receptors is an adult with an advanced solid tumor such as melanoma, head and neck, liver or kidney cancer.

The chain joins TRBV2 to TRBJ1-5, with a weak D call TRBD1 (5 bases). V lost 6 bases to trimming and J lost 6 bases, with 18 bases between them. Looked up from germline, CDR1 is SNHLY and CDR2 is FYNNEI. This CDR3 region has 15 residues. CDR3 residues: CASSPGPNGGQPQHF. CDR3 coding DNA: TGTGCCAGCAGCCCGGGACCTAATGGGGGTCAGCCCCAGCATTTT.

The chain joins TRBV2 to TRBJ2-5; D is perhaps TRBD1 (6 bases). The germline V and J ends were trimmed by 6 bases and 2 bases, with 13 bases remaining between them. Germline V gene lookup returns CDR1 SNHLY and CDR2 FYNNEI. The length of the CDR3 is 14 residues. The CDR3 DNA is TGTGCCAGCAGGGACAGTACGAATCAAGAGACCCAGTACTTC. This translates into CASRDSTNQETQYF.

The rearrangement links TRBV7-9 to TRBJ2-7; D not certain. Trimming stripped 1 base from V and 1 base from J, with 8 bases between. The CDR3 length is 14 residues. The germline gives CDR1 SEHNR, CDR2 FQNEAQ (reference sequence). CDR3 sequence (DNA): TGTGCCAGCAGCTTAGGGCAGACTTCCTACGAGCAGTACTTC. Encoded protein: CASSLGQTSYEQYF.

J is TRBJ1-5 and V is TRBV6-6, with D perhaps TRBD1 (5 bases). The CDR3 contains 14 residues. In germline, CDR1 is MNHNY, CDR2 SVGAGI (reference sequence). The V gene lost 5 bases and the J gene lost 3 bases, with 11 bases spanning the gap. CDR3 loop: CASSKPGDNQPQHF. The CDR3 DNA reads TGTGCCAGCAGTAAACCGGGGGACAATCAGCCCCAGCATTTT.

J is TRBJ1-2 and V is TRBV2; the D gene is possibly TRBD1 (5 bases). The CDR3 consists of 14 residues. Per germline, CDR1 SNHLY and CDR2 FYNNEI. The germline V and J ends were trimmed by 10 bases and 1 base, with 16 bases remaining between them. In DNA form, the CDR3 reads TGTGCCACCCAAATGGACACACATAACTATGGCTACACCTTC. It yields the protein CATQMDTHNYGYTF.

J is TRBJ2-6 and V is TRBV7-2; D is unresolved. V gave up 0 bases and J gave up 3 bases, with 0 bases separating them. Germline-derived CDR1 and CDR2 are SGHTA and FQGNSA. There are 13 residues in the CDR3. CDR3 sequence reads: CASSLAGANVLTF. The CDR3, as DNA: TGTGCCAGCAGCTTAGCTGGGGCCAACGTCCTGACTTTC.

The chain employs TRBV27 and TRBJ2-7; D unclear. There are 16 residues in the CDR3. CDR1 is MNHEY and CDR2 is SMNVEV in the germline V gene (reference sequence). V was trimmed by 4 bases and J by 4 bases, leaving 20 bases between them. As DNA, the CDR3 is TGTGCCAGCAGTTCCGCCACGACCGACTGGATATACGAGCAGTACTTC. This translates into CASSSATTDWIYEQYF.

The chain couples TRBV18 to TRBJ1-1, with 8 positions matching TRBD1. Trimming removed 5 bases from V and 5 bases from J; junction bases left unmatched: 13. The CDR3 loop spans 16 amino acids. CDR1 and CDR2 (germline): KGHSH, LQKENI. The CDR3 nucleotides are TGTGCCAGCTCAGTGACAGGGGATGGAGAAGCAACTGAAGCTTTCTTT. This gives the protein CASSVTGDGEATEAFF. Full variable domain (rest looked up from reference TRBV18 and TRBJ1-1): NAGVMQNPRHLVRRRGQEARLRCSPMKGHSHVYWYRQLPEEGLKFMVYLQKENIIDESGMPKERFSAEFPKEGPSILRIQQVVRGDSAAYFCASSVTGDGEATEAFFGQGTRLTVV.

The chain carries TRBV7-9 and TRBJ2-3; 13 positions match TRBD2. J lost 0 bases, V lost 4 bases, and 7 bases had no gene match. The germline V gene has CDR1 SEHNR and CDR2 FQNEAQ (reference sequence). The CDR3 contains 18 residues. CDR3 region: CASSSLGLAGPSTDTQYF. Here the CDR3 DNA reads TGTGCCAGCAGCTCCCTGGGACTAGCGGGACCCAGCACAGATACGCAGTATTTT.

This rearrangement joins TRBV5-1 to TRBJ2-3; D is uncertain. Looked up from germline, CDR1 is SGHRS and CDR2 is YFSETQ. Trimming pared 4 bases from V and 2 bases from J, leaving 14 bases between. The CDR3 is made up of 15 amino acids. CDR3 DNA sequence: TGCGCCAGCAGCGATGGGGTTAGGGCCACAGATACGCAGTATTTT. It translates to CASSDGVRATDTQYF.

For the CDR3, the DNA is TGTGCCAGCAGCAAATCCGGGACCTCCTACGAGCAGTACTTC. This encodes CASSKSGTSYEQYF. The chain is built from TRBV7-3 and TRBJ2-5; perhaps D is TRBD1 or TRBD2 (5 bases each). The J call may be mistaken, given a closer DNA end match to TRBJ2-7. This CDR3 comprises 14 residues. Germline CDR1 SGHTA, CDR2 FQGTGA.

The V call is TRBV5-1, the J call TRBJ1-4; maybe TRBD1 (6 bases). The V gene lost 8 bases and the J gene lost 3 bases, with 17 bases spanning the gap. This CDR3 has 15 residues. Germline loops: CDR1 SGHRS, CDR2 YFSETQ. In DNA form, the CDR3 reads TGCGCCAGTCGGGCTCAAGGGGGTTCTAATGAAAAACTGTTTTTT. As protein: CASRAQGGSNEKLFF.

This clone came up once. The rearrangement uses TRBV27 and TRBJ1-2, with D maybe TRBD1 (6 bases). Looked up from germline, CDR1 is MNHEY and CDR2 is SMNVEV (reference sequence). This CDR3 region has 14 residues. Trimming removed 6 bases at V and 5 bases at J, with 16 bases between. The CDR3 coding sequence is TGTGCCAGCAGGCCCGCTGGACAGTTGTATGGCTACACCTTC. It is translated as CASRPAGQLYGYTF.

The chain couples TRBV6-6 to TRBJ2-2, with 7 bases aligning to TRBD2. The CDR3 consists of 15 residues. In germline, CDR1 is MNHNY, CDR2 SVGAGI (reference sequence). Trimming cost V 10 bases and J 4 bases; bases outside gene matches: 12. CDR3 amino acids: CAIWGGSGPTGELFF. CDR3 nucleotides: TGTGCCATCTGGGGGGGGAGCGGACCCACCGGGGAGCTGTTTTTT.

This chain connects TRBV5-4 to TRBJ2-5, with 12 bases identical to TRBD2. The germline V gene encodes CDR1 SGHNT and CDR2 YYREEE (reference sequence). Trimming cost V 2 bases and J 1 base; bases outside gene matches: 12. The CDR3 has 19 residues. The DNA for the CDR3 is TGTGCCAGCAGCTTTTTGTCGGCTAGCGGGGGGGCGGGCCAAGAGACCCAGTACTTC. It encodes CASSFLSASGGAGQETQYF.

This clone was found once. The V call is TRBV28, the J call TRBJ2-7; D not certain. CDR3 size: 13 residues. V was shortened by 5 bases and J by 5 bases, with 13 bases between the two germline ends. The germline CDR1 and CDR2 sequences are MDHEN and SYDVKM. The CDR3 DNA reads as TGTGCCAGCAGTCCCGCCTCCCTTCACGAGCAGTACTTC. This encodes CASSPASLHEQYF.

This chain's CDR3 is CASSLVGGEETQYF. CDR3 DNA: TGTGCCAGCAGCTTGGTGGGCGGGGAAGAGACCCAGTACTTC. The chain links TRBV5-4 to TRBJ2-5; D may be TRBD2 (6 bases). CDR3 length equals 14 residues. Trimming removed 0 bases from V and 3 bases from J, with 9 bases in between. Germline CDR1 and CDR2: SGHNT and YYREEE (reference sequence).